These T cell receptor beta chains were read from a single sample in a study of T cell changes during pregnancy in multiple sclerosis. Profiling relied on immunoSEQ multiplex PCR, and the TCRdb table lists in-frame clones only, not all of them. This sample has 90,000 or so clones, with roughly 94% found just once. Sequenced material: peripheral blood, taken after pregnancy. The source is a female donor in good health, enrolled as a control in a pregnancy study. Each CDR3 is given with its conserved first and last residue. D genes are given only for firm matches. Some rows have no size entry. The others give once, few or many, or a class for an expanded clone.

D,V,J,size,CDR3,DNA
TRBD1,TRBV19,TRBJ1-3,-,CASTQTGAISGNTIYF,TGTGCCAGTACCCAGACAGGGGCAATCTCTGGAAACACCATATATTTT
-,TRBV4-1,TRBJ1-1,-,CASSQGPAGRAEAFF,TGCGCCAGCAGCCAAGGACCGGCAGGGAGGGCTGAAGCTTTCTTT
TRBD1,TRBV9,TRBJ2-7,-,CASSVAQGRGPYEQYF,TGTGCCAGCAGCGTAGCTCAGGGAAGGGGGCCCTACGAGCAGTACTTC
-,TRBV19,TRBJ2-3,-,CASSRDMDVDTQYF,TGTGCCAGTAGCAGGGACATGGACGTGGATACGCAGTATTTT
TRBD2,TRBV15,TRBJ2-7,-,CATSSRLVAGDEQYF,TGTGCCACCAGCAGCCGGTTGGTGGCGGGAGACGAGCAGTACTTC
TRBD1,TRBV6-1,TRBJ2-7,-,CASSGPDRGAYEQYF,TGTGCCAGCAGTGGACCGGACAGGGGGGCCTACGAGCAGTACTTC
TRBD1,TRBV29-1,TRBJ2-1,once,CSVSRDRGYNEQFF,TGCAGCGTCAGCCGGGACAGGGGTTACAATGAGCAGTTCTTC
-,TRBV27,TRBJ2-1,few,CASRKGGVNNEQFF,TGTGCCAGCAGAAAAGGGGGAGTTAACAATGAGCAGTTCTTC
TRBD2,TRBV5-5,TRBJ2-3,-,CASSLGLAGDTQYF,TGTGCCAGCAGCTTGGGTCTAGCGGGAGATACGCAGTATTTT
-,TRBV2,TRBJ1-1,-,CASMEGPLITEAFF,TGTGCCAGCATGGAGGGACCCCTGATCACTGAAGCTTTCTTT
TRBD2,TRBV6-5,TRBJ2-7,-,CASSPGLAAYEQYF,TGTGCCAGCAGCCCGGGACTAGCGGCCTACGAGCAGTACTTC
-,TRBV6-1,TRBJ1-1,-,CASNLWGESTEAFF,TGTGCCAGCAATCTTTGGGGGGAGAGCACTGAAGCTTTCTTT
TRBD2,TRBV5-1,TRBJ2-2,-,CASNLAGNTGELFF,TGCGCCAGCAACCTAGCGGGTAACACCGGGGAGCTGTTTTTT
TRBD1,TRBV7-9,TRBJ1-2,once,CASSLAGTGNYGYTF,TGTGCCAGCAGCTTAGCCGGGACAGGGAACTATGGCTACACCTTC
-,TRBV2,TRBJ2-6,-,CASSPGSWGGANVLTF,TGTGCCAGCAGTCCAGGGTCTTGGGGTGGGGCCAACGTCCTGACTTTC
-,TRBV29-1,TRBJ2-7,-,CSVENSYEQYF,TGCAGCGTCGAGAACAGCTACGAGCAGTACTTC
TRBD2,TRBV7-9,TRBJ2-1,-,CASSLGLAGVAGNEQFF,TGTGCCAGCAGCTTAGGTCTAGCGGGAGTCGCAGGCAATGAGCAGTTCTTC
TRBD1,TRBV6-5,TRBJ1-5,-,CASSYSQGVGQPQHF,TGTGCCAGCAGTTACTCCCAGGGGGTCGGGCAGCCCCAGCATTTT
TRBD2,TRBV11-3,TRBJ2-1,-,CASSSRWGLAGGPGEQFF,TGTGCCAGCAGCTCTAGATGGGGACTAGCGGGAGGGCCGGGTGAGCAGTTCTTC
-,TRBV5-6,TRBJ2-3,-,CASSRSFGTDTQYF,TGTGCCAGCAGCCGCAGTTTTGGCACAGATACGCAGTATTTT
TRBD2,TRBV5-1,TRBJ2-7,-,CASSLPPGLAASYEQYF,TGCGCCAGCAGCTTACCCCCTGGACTAGCGGCTTCCTACGAGCAGTACTTC
-,TRBV28,TRBJ1-2,once,CASRTRANYGYTF,TGTGCCAGCAGAACCAGGGCCAACTATGGCTACACCTTC
TRBD2,TRBV28,TRBJ2-7,once,CASSLNLAFVWTPNTSGDYEQYF,TGTGCCAGCAGTTTAAACCTAGCCTTTGTTTGGACACCGAACACTAGCGGGGACTACGAGCAGTACTTC
TRBD2,TRBV9,TRBJ2-1,-,CASSVVQSGGYNEQFF,TGTGCCAGCAGCGTAGTTCAGAGCGGGGGCTACAATGAGCAGTTCTTC
-,TRBV13,TRBJ2-2,-,CASSLPTGLGGELFF,TGTGCCAGCAGCCTACCGACAGGTTTGGGCGGGGAGCTGTTTTTT
TRBD2,TRBV18,TRBJ2-1,-,CASSTGREEGREQFF,TGTGCCAGCTCGACTGGGCGGGAGGAAGGACGCGAGCAGTTCTTC
TRBD1,TRBV5-1,TRBJ1-2,-,CASSFWTGDYGYTF,TGCGCCAGCAGCTTCTGGACAGGGGACTATGGCTACACCTTC
TRBD1,TRBV2,TRBJ1-5,once,CASHRTGVAQPQHF,TGTGCCAGCCACCGGACAGGGGTTGCTCAGCCCCAGCATTTT
-,TRBV5-1,TRBJ2-7,-,CASSVARGEQYF,TGCGCCAGCAGCGTGGCCCGGGGCGAGCAGTACTTC
-,TRBV2,TRBJ2-1,-,CARNGVGAGSYNEQFF,TGTGCCAGAAACGGGGTGGGAGCCGGGTCCTACAATGAGCAGTTCTTC
TRBD1,TRBV6-1,TRBJ1-6,-,CASSARDSSNSPLHF,TGTGCCAGCAGTGCCCGGGACAGTTCGAATTCACCCCTCCACTTT
TRBD2,TRBV10-2,TRBJ2-1,-,CAIQSGGPYNEQFF,TGCGCCATCCAGAGCGGGGGGCCCTACAATGAGCAGTTCTTC
TRBD2,TRBV30,TRBJ2-7,-,CAWSERTSGILYEQYF,TGTGCCTGGAGTGAAAGGACTAGCGGGATTCTTTACGAGCAGTACTTC
-,TRBV10-3,TRBJ2-7,few,CAISDPQGTEQYF,TGTGCCATCAGTGATCCACAGGGAACAGAGCAGTACTTC
-,TRBV6-1,TRBJ2-1,-,CASSDIRVFANNEQFF,TGTGCCAGCAGTGACATCAGGGTCTTTGCTAACAATGAGCAGTTCTTC
-,TRBV4-1,TRBJ2-7,-,CASSQDKTWRDGSYEQYF,TGCGCCAGCAGCCAAGATAAGACGTGGAGGGACGGCTCCTACGAGCAGTACTTC
-,TRBV9,TRBJ2-1,-,CASSAHPRDYNEQFF,TGTGCCAGCAGCGCGCACCCCCGGGACTACAATGAGCAGTTCTTC
TRBD2,TRBV29-1,TRBJ2-1,-,CSVTKLADNEQFF,TGCAGCGTGACAAAACTAGCGGACAATGAGCAGTTCTTC
-,TRBV19,TRBJ1-1,-,CASSIGHPNTEAFF,TGTGCCAGTAGTATAGGACACCCGAACACTGAAGCTTTCTTT
-,TRBV10-3,TRBJ1-1,-,CAISESRGNTEAFF,TGTGCCATCAGTGAGTCCAGGGGGAACACTGAAGCTTTCTTT
-,TRBV5-1,TRBJ2-3,-,CASSLGQSTDTQYF,TGCGCCAGCAGCTTGGGACAGAGCACAGATACGCAGTATTTT
-,TRBV29-1,TRBJ1-1,few,CSVEGGLVNTEAFF,TGCAGCGTTGAAGGGGGCTTAGTGAACACTGAAGCTTTCTTT
-,TRBV12-5,TRBJ1-2,-,CAPSSSGYTF,TGTGCTCCTTCCTCGAGTGGCTACACCTTC
-,TRBV5-4,TRBJ2-3,-,CASSPDRRVGDTQYF,TGTGCCAGCAGCCCGGACAGGAGGGTCGGAGATACGCAGTATTTT
-,TRBV5-5,TRBJ2-4,-,CASSLATQGVAKNIQYF,TGTGCCAGCAGCTTGGCTACGCAGGGTGTCGCCAAAAACATTCAGTACTTC
-,TRBV2,TRBJ2-2,-,CASSETSNTGELFF,TGTGCCAGCAGTGAAACATCGAACACCGGGGAGCTGTTTTTT
-,TRBV2,TRBJ2-1,-,CASSGGPGVEQFF,TGTGCCAGCAGTGGGGGACCGGGGGTTGAGCAGTTCTTC
-,TRBV7-9,TRBJ1-5,-,CASSLYGTGHDQPQHF,TGTGCCAGCAGCCTTTACGGCACAGGGCACGATCAGCCCCAGCATTTT